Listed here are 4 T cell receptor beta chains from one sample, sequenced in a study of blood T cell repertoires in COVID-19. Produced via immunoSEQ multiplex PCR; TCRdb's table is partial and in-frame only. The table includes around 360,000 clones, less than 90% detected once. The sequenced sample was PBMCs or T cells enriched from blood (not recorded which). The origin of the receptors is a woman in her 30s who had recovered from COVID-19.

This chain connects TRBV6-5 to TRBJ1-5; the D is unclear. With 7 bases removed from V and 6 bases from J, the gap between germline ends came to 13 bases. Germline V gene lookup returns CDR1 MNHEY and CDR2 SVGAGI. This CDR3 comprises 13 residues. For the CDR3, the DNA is TGTGCCAGCACCTACGAGGTTTTTCAGCCCCAGCATTTT. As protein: CASTYEVFQPQHF.

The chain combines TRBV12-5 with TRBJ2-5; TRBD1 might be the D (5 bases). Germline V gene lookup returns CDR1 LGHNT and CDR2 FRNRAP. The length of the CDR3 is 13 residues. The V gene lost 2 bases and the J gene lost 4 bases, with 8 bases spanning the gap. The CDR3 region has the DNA TGTGCTAGTGGTTTGCTGGGGCCAGAGACCCAGTACTTC. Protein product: CASGLLGPETQYF.

For the CDR3, the DNA is TGTGCCAGCAGCACCGGGAGCTCTGGAAACACCATATATTTT. It specifies CASSTGSSGNTIYF. This chain uses TRBV3-1 (or the pseudogene TRBV3-2) with TRBJ1-3, with D hard to call. Germline V lookup: CDR1 LGHDT, CDR2 YNNKEL (reference sequence). CDR3 length equals 14 residues. V was trimmed by 5 bases and J by 0 bases, leaving 8 bases between them.

DNA of the CDR3: TGTGCCAGCAGCTTGCGAGGGCTTGCTAGCACAGATACGCAGTATTTT. Translated, it gives CASSLRGLASTDTQYF. The rearrangement joins TRBV5-5 to TRBJ2-3; TRBD2 might be the D (5 bases). Trimming pared 1 base from V and 0 bases from J, leaving 12 bases between. CDR1 and CDR2 (germline): SGHKS, YYEKEE (reference sequence). The CDR3 loop spans 16 amino acids.